This TCR beta chain derives from a study of cytomegalovirus exposure and HLA in healthy donors (dated by TCRdb to the late 2010s). A note on the overall study: According to a later analysis, one platform produced both the roughly 130 validation repertoires and the approximately 660 repertoires of the first cohort. Besides the first cohort of approximately 670 subjects, a separate validation cohort made up of roughly 120 different subjects was used. To predict cytomegalovirus infection status, the study combined high-throughput TCR immunosequencing, statistical association of individual TCRs with disease status, and machine learning. The study was designed to test whether signatures of past pathogen exposure could be identified by cataloging public T cell receptors.

The CDR3 numbers 13 residues from cysteine through phenylalanine. Only the CDR3 part of the read is kept: 39 bases, read in frame from the first base. The V end loses 3 bases and the J end loses 3 bases, and a stretch of 9 bases separates them. In the germline V gene, CDR1 corresponds to MDHEN and CDR2 to SYDVKM. The donors belonged to the validation cohort of about 110 subjects, which was separate from the 666-subject first cohort. Points the paper makes about the study in general: Most TCR sequences were observed very rarely across donors, whereas some public TCRs were present in many individuals. The validation cohort had no HLA typing available for a later analysis, so co-occurrence within that cohort was assessed over all 120 repertoires. The study listed 164 TCR beta chains as associated with cytomegalovirus. The authors suggested that the approach could potentially be extended to other disease states and immunological phenotypes. The classifier was reported to diagnose cytomegalovirus status with high specificity and sensitivity in both the original cohort and the validation cohort. Of the cluster scores, 94% were above 0 in a later analysis, which found that TCRs clustered in the first cohort also tended to co-occur in the approximately 120 validation repertoires. A few of the identified cytomegalovirus-associated TCR beta chains were confirmed in vitro to be specific for cytomegalovirus antigens.

This clone was seen a few times. This clone's antigen is unknown. There are no base qualities to consult, and no much larger clone falls within one base. The library was made by the immunoSEQ multiplex PCR assay. In the source study's methods: To diagnose cytomegalovirus status from the catalog of TCR beta chain sequences, a statistical classification framework was built. This immuneACCESS table, as held by TCRdb, lists in-frame sequences with V and J called but not all clones. Of the missing ones, under half trace to an unresolved V gene in checked studies; the others have no known cause. The V and J calls and clone size are taken from that table; D and trimming were inferred from the DNA. The table for this sample lists under 200,000 clones; about 90% of them were counted only once. 4% to 5% of the sample rests with the top ten.

The sample consisted of PBMCs. The sequence was collected from a man between 18 and 29 years old in good health and CMV-seropositive. The V gene is TRBV28 and the J gene is TRBJ2-7; possibly the D gene is TRBD1, per 6 matching bases. The CDR3 protein sequence reads: CASSFTGNYEQYF. The base sequence is TGTGCCAGCAGTTTCACAGGGAACTACGAGCAGTACTTC.